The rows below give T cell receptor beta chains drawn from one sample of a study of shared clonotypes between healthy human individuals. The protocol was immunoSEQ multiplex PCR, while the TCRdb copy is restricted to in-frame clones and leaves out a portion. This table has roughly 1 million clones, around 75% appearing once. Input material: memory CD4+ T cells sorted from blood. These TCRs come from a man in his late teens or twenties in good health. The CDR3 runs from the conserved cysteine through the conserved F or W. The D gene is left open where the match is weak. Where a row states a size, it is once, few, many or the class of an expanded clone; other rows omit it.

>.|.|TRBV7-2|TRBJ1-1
TGTGCCAGCAGCTTAGGGGGATCGAACACTGAAGCTTTCTTT
CASSLGGSNTEAFF
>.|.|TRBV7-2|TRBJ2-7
TGTGCCAGCAGCTTAGAACGGACCTACGAGCAGTACTTC
CASSLERTYEQYF
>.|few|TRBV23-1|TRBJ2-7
TGCGCCAGCAGTCCGTTGGCTGCACTCCACGAGCAGTACTTC
CASSPLAALHEQYF
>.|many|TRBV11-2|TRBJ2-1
TGTGCCAGCAGCTCAGGACGGGCTTCCTACAATGAGCAGTTCTTC
CASSSGRASYNEQFF
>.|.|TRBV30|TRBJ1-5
TGTGCCTCCGGGCCCACGGGGTTCCGTCAGCCCCAGCATTTT
CASGPTGFRQPQHF
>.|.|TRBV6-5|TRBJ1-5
TGTGCCAGCAGAAGGGGAGGCAATCAGCCCCAGCATTTT
CASRRGGNQPQHF
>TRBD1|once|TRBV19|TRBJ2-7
TGTGCCAGTAGTATTATAGGGGGCGGCTACGAGCAGTACTTC
CASSIIGGGYEQYF
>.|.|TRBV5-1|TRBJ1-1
TGCGCCAGCAGCTTAAAGGACCAAAACACTGAAGCTTTCTTT
CASSLKDQNTEAFF
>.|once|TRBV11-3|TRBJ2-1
TGTGCCAGCAGCTTAGTAGCGGCCTCCTACAATGAGCAGTTCTTC
CASSLVAASYNEQFF
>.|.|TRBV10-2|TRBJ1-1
TGCGCCAGCAGTGAGGGTTTTGAAGCTTTCTTT
CASSEGFEAFF
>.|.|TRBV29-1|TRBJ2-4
TGCAGCGTTGTTGGGAGCAGGAACGCCAAAAACATTCAGTACTTC
CSVVGSRNAKNIQYF
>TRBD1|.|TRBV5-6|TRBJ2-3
TGTGCCAGCAGCCCTTCAGGGGGCGGCCCGCAGTATTTT
CASSPSGGGPQYF
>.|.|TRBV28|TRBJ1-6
TGTGCCAGCAGTTCGGGCGGAACTAATTCACCCCTCCACTTT
CASSSGGTNSPLHF
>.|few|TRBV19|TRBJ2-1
TGTGCCACCAAAGGGGGGGTGACCAACAATGAGCAGTTCTTC
CATKGGVTNNEQFF
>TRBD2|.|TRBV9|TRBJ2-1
TGTGCCAGCAGCCCTCGACTAGCGGTTTACAATGAGCAGTTCTTC
CASSPRLAVYNEQFF
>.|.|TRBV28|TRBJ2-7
TGTGCCAGCAGCTGGGTTTCAGGGGCGGCAAACGAGCAGTACTTC
CASSWVSGAANEQYF
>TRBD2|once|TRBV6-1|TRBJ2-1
TGTGCCAGCAGTGGTACCGGGACTAGCGGATACAATGAGCAGTTCTTC
CASSGTGTSGYNEQFF
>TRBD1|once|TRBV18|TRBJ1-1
TGTGCCAGCTCACCAGCCTTCGACAGGGCGAACACTGAAGCTTTCTTT
CASSPAFDRANTEAFF
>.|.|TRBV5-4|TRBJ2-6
TGTGCCAGCAGCTTGTACGGTTCCGGGGCCAACGTCCTGACTTTC
CASSLYGSGANVLTF
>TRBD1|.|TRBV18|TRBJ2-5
TGTGCCAGCTCACGTCCGGGACAGGCAGGGATCGAGACCCAGTACTTC
CASSRPGQAGIETQYF
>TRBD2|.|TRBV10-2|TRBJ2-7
TGCGCCAGCAGTGAGTCGTGGTTAGCGGGAGTGTACGAGCAGTACTTC
CASSESWLAGVYEQYF
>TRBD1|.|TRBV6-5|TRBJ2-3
TGTGCCAGCACCTTGCAGGGGGCCGGAGATACGCAGTATTTT
CASTLQGAGDTQYF
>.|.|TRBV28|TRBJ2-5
TGTGCCAGCAGCCCCGGCGGGGTGGAGACCCAGTACTTC
CASSPGGVETQYF
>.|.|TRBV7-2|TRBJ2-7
TGTGCCAGCAGCACGACTCGAAACTCCTACGAGCAGTACTTC
CASSTTRNSYEQYF
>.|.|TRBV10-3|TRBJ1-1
TGTGCCATCAGTGAGTTCGCACAGAACACTGAAGCTTTCTTT
CAISEFAQNTEAFF
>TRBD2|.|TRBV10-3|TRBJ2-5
TGTGCCACATCGGCGGGAGAGACTCAAGAGACCCAGTACTTC
CATSAGETQETQYF
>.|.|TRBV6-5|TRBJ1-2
TGTGCCAGCAGTGGCTCGGAGGGGCATGGCTACACCTTC
CASSGSEGHGYTF
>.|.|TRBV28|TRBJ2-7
TGTGCCAGCGGTCTTCAAGGCCTGGCTTACGAGCAGTACTTC
CASGLQGLAYEQYF
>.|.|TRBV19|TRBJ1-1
TGTGCCAGTAGTATAGGGGTTGGACGCGTGAACACTGAAGCTTTCTTT
CASSIGVGRVNTEAFF
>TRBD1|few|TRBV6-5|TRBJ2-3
TGTGCCAGCAGTCACAGGGGGGTGGGTACAGATACGCAGTATTTT
CASSHRGVGTDTQYF